These T cell receptor beta chains were read from a single sample in a study of T cells in Graves' hyperthyroidism and ophthalmopathy. TCRdb re-analysed the multiplex PCR reads in MiXCR, keeping a single row per CDR3 protein. The table records around 720,000 distinct CDR3 sequences, just over 35% of them present only once. Sequencing input: blood. These receptors came from a woman in her thirties or forties with Graves' hyperthyroidism. Both conserved end residues are part of each CDR3. Each record gives: D gene, J gene, V gene, clone size, CDR3 protein, CDR3 DNA. The D gene is left open where the match is weak. Expanded clones are given a class, and other clones once, few, many or no size at all.

D: TRBD1
J: TRBJ1-4
V: TRBV5-1
size: -
CDR3: CASTYGTGGEKLFF
DNA: TGCGCCAGCACCTACGGGACAGGGGGTGAAAAACTGTTTTTT

D: TRBD2
J: TRBJ2-4
V: TRBV2
size: -
CDR3: CASSDGLAAENIQYF
DNA: TGTGCCAGCAGTGACGGACTAGCGGCTGAAAACATTCAGTACTTC

D: -
J: TRBJ2-5
V: TRBV4-3
size: -
CDR3: CASSQERALGRYQETQYF
DNA: TGCGCCAGCAGCCAAGAGAGGGCACTAGGGAGGTACCAAGAGACCCAGTACTTC

D: TRBD1
J: TRBJ2-7
V: TRBV29-1
size: many
CDR3: CSVEDGDRDLTYEQYF
DNA: TGCAGCGTTGAAGACGGGGACAGGGACCTTACCTACGAGCAGTACTTC

D: -
J: TRBJ1-2
V: TRBV7-2
size: many
CDR3: CASSLDPDYYGYTF
DNA: TGTGCCAGCAGCTTAGATCCCGATTACTATGGCTACACCTTC

D: -
J: TRBJ2-6
V: TRBV10-3
size: many
CDR3: CAISESEGGGNVLTF
DNA: TGTGCCATCAGTGAGTCGGAGGGTGGTGGCAACGTCCTGACTTTC

D: -
J: TRBJ2-2
V: TRBV24-1
size: many
CDR3: CATSDPLTPGELFF
DNA: TGTGCCACCAGTGACCCTTTAACCCCCGGGGAGCTGTTTTTT

D: -
J: TRBJ2-7
V: TRBV7-9
size: many
CDR3: CASSSTRDTGEQYF
DNA: TGTGCCAGCAGCTCCACCCGGGACACGGGCGAGCAGTACTTC

D: TRBD1
J: TRBJ2-7
V: TRBV10-3
size: many
CDR3: CAISSDRASSYEQYF
DNA: TGTGCCATCAGCTCGGACAGGGCATCCTCCTACGAGCAGTACTTC

D: TRBD1
J: TRBJ2-5
V: TRBV12-3/TRBV12-4
size: few
CDR3: CASRDRGRWETQYF
DNA: TGTGCCAGCAGGGACAGGGGGCGATGGGAGACCCAGTACTTC

D: -
J: TRBJ2-2
V: TRBV7-3
size: once
CDR3: CASSSAEHTGELFF
DNA: TGTGCCAGCAGCTCTGCGGAACACACCGGGGAGCTGTTTTTT

D: TRBD2
J: TRBJ2-2
V: TRBV4-1
size: -
CDR3: CASSRGLAGQGTGELFF
DNA: TGCGCCAGCAGCCGAGGACTAGCGGGGCAGGGCACCGGGGAGCTGTTTTTT

D: -
J: TRBJ1-6
V: TRBV7-2
size: -
CDR3: CASSQAGGDYSPLHF
DNA: TGCGCCAGCAGCCAAGCGGGTGGGGATTATTCACCCCTCCACTTT

D: TRBD1
J: TRBJ1-6
V: TRBV5-1
size: many
CDR3: CASSTGTGQAPLHF
DNA: TGCGCCAGCAGCACGGGGACAGGTCAGGCACCCCTCCACTTT

D: TRBD1
J: TRBJ1-1
V: TRBV19
size: -
CDR3: CASSIGTGIDAEAFF
DNA: TGTGCCAGTAGTATCGGGACAGGGATCGACGCTGAAGCTTTCTTT

D: -
J: TRBJ2-3
V: TRBV20-1
size: -
CDR3: CSARRIPTADTQYF
DNA: TGCAGTGCTAGGCGGATTCCCACGGCAGATACGCAGTATTTT

D: -
J: TRBJ1-6
V: TRBV10-3
size: once
CDR3: CAIPKQGNSPLHF
DNA: TGTGCCATCCCAAAACAGGGAAATTCACCCCTCCACTTT

D: TRBD1
J: TRBJ1-2
V: TRBV2
size: many
CDR3: CASRAGQGSGYGYTF
DNA: TGTGCCAGCAGGGCTGGACAGGGGAGCGGCTATGGCTACACCTTC

D: TRBD1
J: TRBJ1-2
V: TRBV19
size: -
CDR3: CASQGADGYTF
DNA: TGTGCCAGCCAGGGGGCTGATGGCTACACCTTC

D: TRBD1
J: TRBJ1-5
V: TRBV7-9
size: -
CDR3: CASSPWDRGNQHF
DNA: TGTGCCAGCAGCCCCTGGGACAGGGGAAACCAGCATTTT

D: -
J: TRBJ1-5
V: TRBV12-3/TRBV12-4
size: few
CDR3: CASSYSGGGQPQHF
DNA: TGTGCCAGCAGTTACTCCGGCGGGGGCCAGCCCCAGCATTTT

D: TRBD1
J: TRBJ2-2
V: TRBV11-2
size: few
CDR3: CASSGRDRSRIPPPLTGELFF
DNA: TGTGCCAGCAGCGGGCGGGACAGGTCACGCATCCCCCCGCCATTGACCGGGGAGCTGTTTTTT

D: -
J: TRBJ1-3
V: TRBV14
size: -
CDR3: CASSQDAVSTGMRGNTIYF
DNA: TGTGCCAGCAGCCAAGACGCAGTATCGACGGGGATGCGTGGAAACACCATATATTTT

D: -
J: TRBJ1-2
V: TRBV6-1
size: few
CDR3: CASSEAGKRHGYTF
DNA: TGTGCCAGCAGTGAAGCAGGGAAAAGACACGGCTACACCTTC

D: TRBD1
J: TRBJ2-7
V: TRBV7-6
size: -
CDR3: CASSRGQNYEQYF
DNA: TGTGCCAGCAGTCGGGGACAGAACTACGAGCAGTACTTC

D: -
J: TRBJ2-5
V: TRBV7-6
size: -
CDR3: CASSLGQHQGTQYF
DNA: TGTGCTAGCAGCTTAGGACAGCACCAAGGGACCCAGTACTTC

D: TRBD2
J: TRBJ2-7
V: TRBV5-1
size: many
CDR3: CASRDAGGYEQYF
DNA: TGCGCCAGCAGAGATGCGGGAGGGTACGAGCAGTACTTC

D: TRBD1
J: TRBJ1-2
V: TRBV2
size: many
CDR3: CASSQGQVVYTF
DNA: TGTGCCAGCAGCCAAGGACAGGTAGTCTACACCTTC

D: -
J: TRBJ2-3
V: TRBV25-1
size: -
CDR3: CASSTLGPPDTQYF
DNA: TGTGCCAGCAGCACCTTAGGTCCCCCAGATACGCAGTATTTT

D: -
J: TRBJ2-7
V: TRBV29-1
size: many
CDR3: CSVATTTSSYEQYF
DNA: TGCAGCGTCGCGACTACTACCTCCTCCTACGAGCAGTACTTC

D: TRBD1
J: TRBJ1-5
V: TRBV20-1
size: -
CDR3: CSARGQDLTTGQPQHF
DNA: TGCAGTGCTAGGGGACAGGATCTAACGACGGGGCAGCCCCAGCATTTT

D: -
J: TRBJ1-6
V: TRBV6-5
size: many
CDR3: CASSVSNSPLHF
DNA: TGTGCCAGCAGTGTGTCCAATTCACCCCTCCACTTT

D: -
J: TRBJ2-1
V: TRBV13
size: -
CDR3: CASSSTGTADYEQFF
DNA: TGTGCCAGCAGTTCAACCGGGACAGCGGACTACGAGCAGTTCTTC

D: TRBD1
J: TRBJ2-2
V: TRBV20-1
size: few
CDR3: CSARGGQGANTGELFF
DNA: TGCAGTGCTAGAGGGGGACAGGGGGCGAACACCGGGGAGCTGTTTTTT

D: TRBD2
J: TRBJ2-7
V: TRBV25-1
size: -
CDR3: CASSERGGEQYF
DNA: TGTGCCAGCAGTGAACGGGGGGGGGAGCAGTACTTC

D: -
J: TRBJ2-7
V: TRBV2
size: many
CDR3: CASSSGEQYF
DNA: TGTGCCAGCAGTTCGGGCGAGCAGTACTTC

D: -
J: TRBJ2-2
V: TRBV4-3
size: few
CDR3: CASSQSSGTGELFF
DNA: TGCGCCAGCAGCCAGTCGAGCGGGACCGGGGAGCTGTTTTTT

D: -
J: TRBJ1-5
V: TRBV12-3/TRBV12-4
size: few
CDR3: CASSPTGTINQPQHF
DNA: TGTGCCAGCAGTCCAACCGGGACGATCAATCAGCCCCAGCATTTT

D: -
J: TRBJ1-1
V: TRBV29-1
size: -
CDR3: CSVDPRLTEAFF
DNA: TGCAGCGTAGACCCTAGACTCACTGAAGCTTTCTTT

D: -
J: TRBJ2-2
V: TRBV7-3
size: -
CDR3: CASSLTLTGELFF
DNA: TGTGCCAGCAGCTTAACTTTGACCGGGGAGCTGTTTTTT

D: -
J: TRBJ1-5
V: TRBV7-2
size: few
CDR3: CASSLSQQFQPQHF
DNA: TGTGCCAGCAGTCTCTCCCAACAGTTCCAGCCCCAGCATTTT

D: TRBD2
J: TRBJ2-5
V: TRBV12-3/TRBV12-4
size: many
CDR3: CASSSSGGQETQYF
DNA: TGTGCCAGCAGTAGTAGCGGGGGGCAAGAGACCCAGTACTTC

D: -
J: TRBJ1-1
V: TRBV12-3/TRBV12-4
size: many
CDR3: CASSLSQGSAFF
DNA: TGTGCCAGCAGTTTAAGCCAGGGGAGTGCTTTCTTT

D: -
J: TRBJ2-2
V: TRBV7-2
size: many
CDR3: CASSLRRLGVAGELFF
DNA: TGTGCCAGCAGCTTAAGAAGGCTCGGGGTGGCCGGGGAGCTGTTTTTT

D: -
J: TRBJ2-7
V: TRBV9
size: few
CDR3: CASSYGAQVRSYEQYF
DNA: TGTGCCAGCAGTTACGGGGCGCAGGTTAGGTCCTACGAGCAGTACTTC

D: -
J: TRBJ1-3
V: TRBV29-1
size: -
CDR3: CSVEKGNTIYF
DNA: TGCAGCGTTGAAAAGGGGAACACCATATATTTT